This T cell receptor (beta chain) is from a study of early T cells in non-severe SARS-CoV-2 infection. As for the study in general: Chains were unpaired, as sequencing was done on bulk RNA from unsorted whole blood. Study-wide points: CD4 and private specificities were missed by VDJdb matching, which favored anti-spike CD8 responses.

This clonotype came up a few times. Its antigen is unknown. In the library, individual cDNA molecules carried attached unique molecular identifiers. TCRdb recomputed calls from the 5' RACE reads with MiXCR, one row per CDR3 protein. The table includes tens of thousands of distinct CDR3 sequences, roughly 11% detected once. Looked up from germline, CDR1 is DFQATT and CDR2 is SNEGSKA (reference sequence). The CDR3 extends over 13 amino acids. Trimming took 2 bases from V and 8 from J; bases not matched to a gene: 6. This TCR came from an adult who was a healthcare worker with PCR-confirmed SARS-CoV-2 infection or an uninfected control (not recorded which). The sequenced sample consisted of whole blood. V usage is TRBV20-1 and J usage is TRBJ1-2; 9 bases are shared with TRBD1. The DNA for the CDR3 is TGCAGTGCTAGATTTGGGACAGGGTCCGGCTACACCTTC. Its protein product is CSARFGTGSGYTF.